Listed here are 19 T cell receptor beta chains from one sample, sequenced in a study of beta chain features in type 1 diabetes. Since all of the isolated RNA was reverse transcribed, expressed TCRB transcripts were what got sequenced. Produced via immunoSEQ multiplex PCR; TCRdb's table is partial and in-frame only. There are hundreds of thousands of clones in the sample; about a sixth occur only once, and approximately 0.099% lies in the top ten. The sequenced sample was naive CD4+ T cells from blood. All receptors derive from a man in his late teens or twenties in good health.

This rearrangement joins TRBV28 to TRBJ2-7; 7 nucleotides line up with TRBD2. This CDR3 region has 14 residues. V gave up 5 bases and J gave up 0 bases; unmatched junction bases: 4. Germline lookup yields CDR1 MDHEN and CDR2 SYDVKM. The DNA for the CDR3 is TGTGCCAGCAGTGGTGGGACTATCTCCTACGAGCAGTACTTC. It specifies CASSGGTISYEQYF.

This clone showed up just a few times. The chain couples TRBV7-9 to TRBJ2-5; TRBD2 matches 10 bases. The CDR3 consists of 16 residues. Per germline, CDR1 SEHNR and CDR2 FQNEAQ (reference sequence). Losses at the gene ends were 4 bases for V and 3 bases for J; bases not matched to a gene: 8. CDR3 DNA sequence: TGTGCCAGCAGCTCCGGGACTAGCGACCCAAAAGAGACCCAGTACTTC. Encoded protein: CASSSGTSDPKETQYF.

The sample holds a few counts of this clone. The chain joins TRBV28 to TRBJ2-1, with TRBD1 as a possible D gene (5 bases). Germline V gene lookup returns CDR1 MDHEN and CDR2 SYDVKM. V lost 8 bases, J lost 6 bases, and 14 bases lay in between. The length of the CDR3 is 13 residues. The CDR3 DNA follows: TGTGCCAGCGATGGACACGCTTCCAATGAGCAGTTCTTC. As protein: CASDGHASNEQFF. Complete variable domain (other parts from reference TRBV28 and TRBJ2-1): DVKVTQSSRYLVKRTGEKVFLECVQDMDHENMFWYRQDPGLGLRLIYFSYDVKMKEKGDIPEGYSVSREKKERFSLILESASTNQTSMYLCASDGHASNEQFFGPGTRLTVL.

The genes are TRBV7-2 and TRBJ1-4; D call uncertain. The CDR3 totals 14 residues. The V gene lost 2 bases and the J gene lost 1 base, with 5 bases spanning the gap. CDR1 is SGHTA, CDR2 FQGNSA, per germline. CDR3 DNA: TGTGCCAGCAGCTTATCAGTAACTAATGAAAAACTGTTTTTT. It is translated as CASSLSVTNEKLFF.

The chain uses TRBV27 and TRBJ2-7; TRBD2 matches at 11 bases. CDR3 length: 17 residues. Per germline, CDR1 MNHEY and CDR2 SMNVEV (reference sequence). J gave up 2 bases and V 4 bases, and 10 bases lay outside the gene matches. This CDR3 reads CASSSGPGTSGAYEQYF. The CDR3 DNA is TGTGCCAGCAGTTCTGGCCCCGGGACTAGCGGAGCCTACGAGCAGTACTTC.

This clone was seen more than once but under ten times. This rearrangement joins TRBV6-5 to TRBJ2-7; D unresolved. CDR3 size: 11 residues. With 5 bases removed from V and 4 bases from J, the gap between germline ends came to 6 bases. The germline V gene has CDR1 MNHEY and CDR2 SVGAGI. The CDR3 region is CASSTVYEQYF. Here the CDR3 DNA reads TGTGCCAGCAGTACAGTATACGAGCAGTACTTC.

This rearrangement joins TRBV19 to TRBJ2-5; 7 nucleotides agree with TRBD1. From germline, CDR1 is LNHDA and CDR2 SQIVND (reference sequence). The CDR3 contains 15 residues. Trimming took 4 bases from V and 0 from J; bases not matched to a gene: 5. CDR3 sequence reads: CASSKPGQYQETQYF. CDR3 nucleotide sequence: TGTGCCAGTAGTAAACCGGGACAGTACCAAGAGACCCAGTACTTC.

The V gene is TRBV30, the J gene TRBJ2-3; D assignment may be TRBD1 or TRBD2 (5 bases each). This CDR3 spans 15 amino acids. Trimming stripped 1 base from V and 4 bases from J, with 15 bases between. Germline CDR1 GTSNPN, CDR2 SVGIG (reference sequence). CDR3 residues: CAWSGGSVGPDTQYF. The CDR3 DNA reads as TGTGCCTGGAGTGGGGGGTCGGTTGGGCCAGATACGCAGTATTTT.

V gene TRBV11-2 combines with J gene TRBJ1-4; the D is unclear. V was shortened by 7 bases and J by 7 bases, with 13 bases between the two germline ends. Germline V gene sequence: CDR1 SGHAT, CDR2 FQNNGV. This CDR3 is built from 13 residues. CDR3 coding DNA: TGTGCCAGCACTCCGTGGGCGGGTGAAAAACTGTTTTTT. Its protein product is CASTPWAGEKLFF.

The chain uses TRBV7-8 and TRBJ2-7; 9 nucleotides match TRBD2. Germline CDR1 and CDR2: SGHVS and FQNEAQ. CDR3 length equals 15 residues. The V and J ends lost 6 bases and 2 bases, in that order; junction bases with no gene match: 8. The CDR3 nucleotides are TGTGCCAGCAGATCACCGGGACTAGCTGCCTACGAGCAGTACTTC. It codes for CASRSPGLAAYEQYF.

This clone was detected only a few times. V gene TRBV13 combines with J gene TRBJ2-5; TRBD2 might be the D (6 bases). The CDR3 spans 16 residues. Germline V gene data show CDR1 as PRHDT and CDR2 as FYEKMQ (reference sequence). Trimming cost V 5 bases and J 1 base, with 17 bases left between them. The CDR3, as DNA: TGTGCCAGCAGCCGCACTCCTCGGGGGTCCCAAGAGACCCAGTACTTC. This encodes CASSRTPRGSQETQYF.

The chain combines TRBV6-5 with TRBJ1-3, with D uncertain. Germline V lookup: CDR1 MNHEY, CDR2 SVGAGI. This CDR3 is 15 amino acids long. Trimming took off 4 bases at V and 0 bases at J, with 10 bases between the two ends. CDR3 DNA: TGTGCCAGCAGTTCATCCAGGAACTCTGGAAACACCATATATTTT. Translating gives CASSSSRNSGNTIYF.

The chain recombines TRBV7-3 with TRBJ1-2, with D unresolved. Trimming shortened V by 3 bases and J by 2 bases, and 7 bases separated the two germline ends. CDR3 size: 13 residues. Germline CDR1 SGHTA, CDR2 FQGTGA. The CDR3 protein is CASSFGRNYGYTF. The CDR3 bases are TGTGCCAGCAGCTTTGGCAGAAACTATGGCTACACCTTC.

In regard to this clone: The same CDR3 is also encoded by other DNA sequences in this sample. The chain has TRBV25-1 and TRBJ2-7; no reliable D call. Per germline, CDR1 MGHDK and CDR2 SYGVNS. This CDR3 spans 12 amino acids. V was shortened by 4 bases and J by 2 bases, with 6 bases between the two germline ends. The DNA for the CDR3 is TGTGCCAGCAGTGGGGCTACCTACGAGCAGTACTTC. Translating it yields CASSGATYEQYF.

V usage is TRBV7-2 and J usage is TRBJ2-1; 8 bases map to TRBD2. CDR1 SGHTA and CDR2 FQGNSA come from the germline V gene. The V and J ends lost 5 bases and 4 bases, in that order; junction bases with no gene match: 7. The CDR3 is made up of 15 amino acids. The CDR3 nucleotides read TGTGCCAGCAGCCTCGCGGGGGGAACTTACAATGAGCAGTTCTTC. As protein: CASSLAGGTYNEQFF.

The chain has TRBV6-5 and TRBJ2-2, with D uncertain. This CDR3 spans 14 amino acids. Trimming pared 7 bases from V and 5 bases from J, leaving 14 bases between. The V gene's germline CDR1 is MNHEY and CDR2 SVGAGI. The CDR3 sequence: CASKFRGETGELFF. CDR3 nucleotides: TGTGCCAGCAAATTCCGAGGAGAGACCGGGGAGCTGTTTTTT.

In its sample, this clone was seen many times. The chain uses TRBV10-3 and TRBJ2-4; D unclear. The CDR3 loop spans 16 amino acids. The V end lost 0 bases, the J end lost 0 bases, and 9 bases lay between the germline ends. Per the germline V gene, CDR1 is ENHRY and CDR2 is SYGVKD. The CDR3, as DNA: TGTGCCATCAGTGAGTCAGTGATGCTAGCCAAAAACATTCAGTACTTC. Amino acid sequence: CAISESVMLAKNIQYF.

DNA for the CDR3: TGTGCCAGCAGTCGGGAGAGGACAGGGGCTGGGCCGTACGAGCAGTACTTC. This gives the protein CASSRERTGAGPYEQYF. This chain uses TRBV27 with TRBJ2-7; 9 nucleotides agree with TRBD1. Trimming took 5 bases from V and 4 from J; bases not matched to a gene: 15. The CDR3 length is 17 residues. The germline V gene has CDR1 MNHEY and CDR2 SMNVEV (reference sequence).

V usage is TRBV4-1 and J usage is TRBJ2-3, with 14 positions matching TRBD2. The CDR3 has 17 amino acids. Germline lookup yields CDR1 MGHRA and CDR2 YSYEKL. The V segment lost 3 bases and the J segment 2 bases; nucleotides outside the gene matches: 4. CDR3 nucleotide sequence: TGCGCCAGCAGCCACAGACTAGCGGGAGGGCCCACAGATACGCAGTATTTT. It is translated as CASSHRLAGGPTDTQYF.